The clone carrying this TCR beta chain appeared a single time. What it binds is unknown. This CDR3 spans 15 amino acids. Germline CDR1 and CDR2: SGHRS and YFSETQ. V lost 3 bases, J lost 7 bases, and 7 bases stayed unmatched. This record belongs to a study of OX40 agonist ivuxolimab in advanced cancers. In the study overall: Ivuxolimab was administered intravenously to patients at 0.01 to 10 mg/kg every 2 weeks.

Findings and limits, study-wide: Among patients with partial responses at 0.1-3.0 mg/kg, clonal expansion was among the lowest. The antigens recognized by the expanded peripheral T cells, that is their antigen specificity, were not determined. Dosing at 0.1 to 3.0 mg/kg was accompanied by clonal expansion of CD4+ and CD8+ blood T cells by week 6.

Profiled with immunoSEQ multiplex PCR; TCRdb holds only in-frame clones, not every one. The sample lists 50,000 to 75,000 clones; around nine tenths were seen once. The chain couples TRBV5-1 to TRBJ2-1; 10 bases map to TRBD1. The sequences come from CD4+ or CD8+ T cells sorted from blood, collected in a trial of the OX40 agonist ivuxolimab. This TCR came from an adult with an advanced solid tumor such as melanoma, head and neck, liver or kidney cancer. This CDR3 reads CASSSGQGGRNEQFF. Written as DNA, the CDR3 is TGCGCCAGCAGCTCTGGACAGGGGGGTAGAAATGAGCAGTTCTTC.